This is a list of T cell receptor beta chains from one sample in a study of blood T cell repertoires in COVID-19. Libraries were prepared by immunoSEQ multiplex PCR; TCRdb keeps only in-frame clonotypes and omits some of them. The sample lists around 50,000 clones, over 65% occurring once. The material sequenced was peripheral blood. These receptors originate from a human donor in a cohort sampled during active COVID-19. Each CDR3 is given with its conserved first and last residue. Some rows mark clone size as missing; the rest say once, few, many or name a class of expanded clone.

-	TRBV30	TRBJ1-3	CAWSGHMFSGNTIYF
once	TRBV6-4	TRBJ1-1	CASRPTAASTEAFF
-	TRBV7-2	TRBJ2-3	CASSSRLAGGLTDTQYF
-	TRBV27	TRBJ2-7	CASSLFPSGGPLFFYEQYF
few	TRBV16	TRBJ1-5	CASSFEDSYQPQHF
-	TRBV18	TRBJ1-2	CASSTRDRGKDGYTF
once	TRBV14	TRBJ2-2	CASSQDGRGNGELFF
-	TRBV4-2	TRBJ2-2	CASSHSVSGEVSGELFF
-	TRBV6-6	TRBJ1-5	CASSYPGTGFQPQHF
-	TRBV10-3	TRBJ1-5	CAISDVRQGKAQPQHF
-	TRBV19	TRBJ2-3	CASSFSGGARDTQYF
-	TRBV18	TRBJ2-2	CASSPLATGELFF
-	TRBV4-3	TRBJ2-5	CASSQGTGEETQYF
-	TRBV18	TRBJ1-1	CASSPGQTNTEAFF
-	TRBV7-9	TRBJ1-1	CASSPIQGVSTEAFF
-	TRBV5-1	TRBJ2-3	CASSLFGGVATDTQYF